A selection of T cell receptor beta chains follows, all from one sample in a study of vaccination effects on CD4 cells after COVID-19. Profiled with immunoSEQ multiplex PCR; TCRdb holds only in-frame clones, not every one. The sample carries 12,000 to 15,000 clones, around 78% recorded once. For these receptors, no antigen is known. The sequencing used CD4+ T cells from PBMCs cultured with HCoV-NL63 spike peptides, collected after COVID-19 vaccination. These receptors all stem from a human donor who had a prior SARS-CoV-2 infection. Each CDR3 is given with its conserved first and last residue. D genes are given only for firm matches. Clone size is shown for a subset of rows, as once, few, many or a class of expanded clone.

D gene	V gene	clone size	J gene	CDR3 protein	CDR3 DNA
-	TRBV9	-	TRBJ2-7	CASPPDLPRNHEQYF	TGTGCCAGCCCGCCGGACTTACCAAGGAACCACGAGCAGTACTTC
TRBD1	TRBV2	-	TRBJ2-7	CASRPGTGEREQYF	TGTGCCAGTCGGCCCGGGACAGGGGAAAGGGAGCAGTACTTC
-	TRBV14	-	TRBJ1-6	CASSQLLGRPRAGSYNSPLHF	TGTGCCAGCAGCCAGCTTTTGGGGCGACCTAGGGCAGGCTCCTATAATTCACCCCTCCACTTT
TRBD2	TRBV5-6	once	TRBJ2-3	CASSTRLAGATDTQYF	TGTGCCAGCAGCACAAGACTAGCGGGAGCGACAGATACGCAGTATTTT
TRBD2	TRBV7-3	-	TRBJ2-2	CASSAGGNTGELFF	TGTGCCAGCAGCGCGGGGGGAAACACCGGGGAGCTGTTTTTT
-	TRBV3-1/TRBV3-2	-	TRBJ2-2	CASSQAANTGELFF	TGTGCCAGCAGCCAAGCTGCCAACACCGGGGAGCTGTTTTTT
TRBD1	TRBV7-2	-	TRBJ2-7	CASSSLTGTGMWEQYF	TGTGCCAGCAGCTCACTTACCGGGACAGGGATGTGGGAGCAGTACTTC
TRBD1	TRBV20-1	-	TRBJ2-3	CSAQQGWTQYF	TGCAGTGCTCAACAGGGGTGGACGCAGTATTTT
TRBD2	TRBV13	-	TRBJ2-1	CASSGTGGQGEQFF	TGTGCCAGCAGCGGGACGGGAGGGCAAGGTGAGCAGTTCTTC
-	TRBV2	few	TRBJ1-6	CASSVGGGNNSPLHF	TGTGCCAGCAGTGTCGGTGGGGGTAATAATTCACCCCTCCACTTT
-	TRBV5-4	once	TRBJ2-7	CASSSWTGTRTYEQYF	TGTGCCAGCAGCTCGTGGACCGGGACGAGAACCTACGAGCAGTACTTC
-	TRBV7-9	-	TRBJ2-1	CASSLQARNNEQFF	TGTGCCAGCAGCTTACAGGCTAGAAACAATGAGCAGTTCTTC
-	TRBV4-2	-	TRBJ2-1	CASSQDWDNSYNEQFF	TGTGCCAGCAGCCAAGACTGGGACAACTCCTACAATGAGCAGTTCTTC
TRBD1	TRBV5-1	-	TRBJ1-3	CASSVTGDPSGNTIYF	TGCGCCAGCAGCGTGACAGGGGACCCCTCTGGAAACACCATATATTTT
-	TRBV30	-	TRBJ1-3	CAWGQSFSGNTIYF	TGTGCCTGGGGACAGTCCTTCTCTGGAAACACCATATATTTT
-	TRBV6-5	-	TRBJ2-7	CASSSWMRAVHEQYF	TGTGCCAGCAGTTCCTGGATGAGGGCGGTCCACGAGCAGTACTTC
TRBD2	TRBV2	medium-sized	TRBJ2-1	CASSVPSGRGNEQFF	TGTGCCAGCAGTGTTCCAAGCGGGAGAGGCAATGAGCAGTTCTTC
-	TRBV7-2	-	TRBJ2-3	CASSPGTRKDTQYF	TGTGCCAGCAGCCCCGGGACAAGAAAAGATACGCAGTATTTT
TRBD1	TRBV5-1	-	TRBJ2-1	CASSTGQGGRNEQFF	TGCGCCAGCAGCACCGGACAGGGTGGTAGGAATGAGCAGTTCTTC
-	TRBV11-3	-	TRBJ2-5	CASSLAGVETQYF	TGTGCCAGCAGCTTAGCAGGGGTTGAGACCCAGTACTTC
-	TRBV6-5	-	TRBJ1-2	CASTPTVNYGYTF	TGTGCCAGCACTCCGACAGTTAACTATGGCTACACCTTC
-	TRBV11-3	-	TRBJ2-7	CASSLDGRDSYEQYF	TGTGCCAGCAGCTTAGATGGTCGGGACTCCTACGAGCAGTACTTC
-	TRBV4-2	few	TRBJ1-2	CASSQDAYGYTF	TGTGCCAGCAGCCAAGACGCGTATGGCTACACCTTC
-	TRBV5-1	few	TRBJ1-1	CASSFGRTGPMNTEAFF	TGCGCCAGCAGCTTTGGGCGAACAGGGCCTATGAACACTGAAGCTTTCTTT
-	TRBV7-8	once	TRBJ2-6	CASSLVGWSGEFSGANVLTF	TGTGCCAGCAGCTTAGTAGGTTGGTCAGGGGAATTCTCTGGGGCCAACGTCCTGACTTTC
-	TRBV11-2	-	TRBJ2-3	CASSLVWATDTQYF	TGTGCCAGCAGCTTAGTCTGGGCCACAGATACGCAGTATTTT
-	TRBV11-3	few	TRBJ1-1	CASSLVLTGAVNTEAFF	TGTGCCAGCAGCTTAGTACTCACGGGGGCAGTGAACACTGAAGCTTTCTTT
TRBD2	TRBV11-3	-	TRBJ2-5	CASSSGLAGKETQYF	TGTGCCAGCAGCTCTGGACTAGCGGGAAAAGAGACCCAGTACTTC
-	TRBV29-1	-	TRBJ2-7	CSVTTISYEQYF	TGCAGCGTGACGACTATTTCCTACGAGCAGTACTTC
TRBD2	TRBV9	-	TRBJ2-2	CASSDRRLAINTGELFF	TGTGCCAGCAGCGACCGTCGACTAGCGATAAACACCGGGGAGCTGTTTTTT
TRBD2	TRBV6-5	once	TRBJ2-1	CASRVTSGSGDEQFF	TGTGCCAGCAGAGTTACTAGCGGGTCCGGCGATGAGCAGTTCTTC